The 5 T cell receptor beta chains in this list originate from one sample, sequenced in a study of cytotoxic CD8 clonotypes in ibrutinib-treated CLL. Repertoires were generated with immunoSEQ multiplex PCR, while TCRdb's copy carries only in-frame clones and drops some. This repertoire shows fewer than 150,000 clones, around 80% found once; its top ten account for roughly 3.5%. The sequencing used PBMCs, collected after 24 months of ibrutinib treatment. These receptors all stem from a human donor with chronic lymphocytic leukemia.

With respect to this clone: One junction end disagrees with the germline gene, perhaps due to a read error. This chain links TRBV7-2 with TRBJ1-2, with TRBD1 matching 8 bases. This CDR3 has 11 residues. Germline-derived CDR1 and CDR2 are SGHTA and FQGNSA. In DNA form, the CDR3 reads TGTGCCAGCAGCCAGGACAGGGAAAGGGCCTTC. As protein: CASSQDRERAF.

The CDR3 region is CASSDTRGRNYGYTF. The CDR3 DNA is TGTGCCAGCAGCGACACCAGGGGGCGTAACTATGGCTACACCTTC. This chain links TRBV9 with TRBJ1-2, with TRBD1 identical over 8 bases. The V gene end was trimmed by 3 bases and the J gene end by 1 base; junction bases not matched to a gene: 5. The CDR3 has 15 residues. CDR1 is SGDLS, CDR2 YYNGEE, per germline.

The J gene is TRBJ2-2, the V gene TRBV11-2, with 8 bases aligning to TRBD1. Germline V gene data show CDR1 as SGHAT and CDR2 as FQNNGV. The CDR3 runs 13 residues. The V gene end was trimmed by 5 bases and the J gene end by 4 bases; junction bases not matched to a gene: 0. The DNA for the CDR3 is TGTGCCAGCAGCGGACAGGGCACCGGGGAGCTGTTTTTT. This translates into CASSGQGTGELFF.

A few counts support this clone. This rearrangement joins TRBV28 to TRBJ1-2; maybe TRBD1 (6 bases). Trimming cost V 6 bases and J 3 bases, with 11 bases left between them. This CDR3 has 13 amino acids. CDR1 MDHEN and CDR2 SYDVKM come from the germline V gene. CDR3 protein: CASRPTGHYGYTF. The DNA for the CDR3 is TGTGCCAGCAGACCAACAGGGCACTATGGCTACACCTTC.

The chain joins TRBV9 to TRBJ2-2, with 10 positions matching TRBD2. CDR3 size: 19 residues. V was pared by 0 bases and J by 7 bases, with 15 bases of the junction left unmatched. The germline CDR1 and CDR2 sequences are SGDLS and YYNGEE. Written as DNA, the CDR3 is TGTGCCAGCAGCGTAGCAGGCCCCCTAGCGGGGGCCCGGGACGGGGAGCTGTTTTTT. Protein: CASSVAGPLAGARDGELFF.